This record looks at one T cell receptor (beta chain) sequence and its context. The target of this receptor is not known. Nothing much larger sits one base from this clone, and base qualities are not available. TCRbeta CDR3 sequencing was performed on sorted unstimulated T cells and on proliferating T cells recovered from mixed lymphocyte reactions. Fresh whole blood from fewer than twelve HLA-typed healthy donors was used to isolate PBMCs. Unstimulated CD4+ non-regulatory T cells were FACS-sorted to map the origin of alloreactive clones. The V and J ends are trimmed by 2 bases and 3 bases, leaving 8 bases between them. The germline V gene encodes CDR1 MNHEY and CDR2 SVGAGI. Inclusive of the bounding cysteine and phenylalanine, the CDR3 is 14 residues long. Left in the record is the CDR3 DNA by itself, 42 bases read in frame from the first base. This specimen belongs to a study of siplizumab effects on memory and regulatory T cells (dated by TCRdb to about 2019). Looking at the study overall: The effect of the anti-CD2 antibody siplizumab on alloreactive T-cell subsets was examined in allogeneic mixed lymphocyte reactions constructed from human PBMCs.

The paper's findings and limits, for the study overall: Whether proliferating Tregs from siplizumab cultures actually had suppressive function was not functionally confirmed. The cumulative frequency of alloreactive sequences that could be traced back to unstimulated CD4+ memory T cells was significantly reduced by siplizumab. Because sequences at frequencies below about 10^-5 were poorly captured, only a minor fraction of alloreactive clones could be mapped back to unstimulated subsets. Greater diversity appeared to be present in unstimulated naive T cells than in memory T cells, and a substantial contribution to the alloresponse seemed to be made by naive cells. Of the alloreactive CD4+ clones that could be mapped, the Treg-derived share averaged about 63% with siplizumab compared with 25% to 30% in control reactions. A naive or memory phenotype could not be assigned to roughly 80-97% of proliferating CD4+ or CD8+ clones.

The method behind the library was the immunoSEQ multiplex PCR assay. About 10^5 TCR templates per sample were assayed on the deep sequencing platform. Genomic DNA extracted from sorted T cells was used for TCRbeta CDR3 sequencing. On the study's bioinformatics: The R programming language was used for clonal analysis of TCRbeta CDR3 data. Unstimulated samples were compared with post-reaction CFSE-low samples to define alloreactive CD4+ and CD8+ clones. Regulatory or non-regulatory origin was assigned to alloreactive CD4+ clones by matching of sequences to sorted unstimulated Treg and non-Treg repertoires. TCRdb provides this immuneACCESS table in a form limited to in-frame rearrangements. Some clones are lacking; in checked studies, under half of them reflect an unresolved V gene, and why the rest are absent is not known. Clone size and the V and J calls come from that table; the DNA yielded D and trimming. Recorded for this sample are some 120,000 clones; approximately 94% of them occurred a single time. The ten largest clones capture roughly 1.5% of the sample.

The sequence came from a human donor in good health. The chain was built from TRBV6-5 and TRBJ1-5, and perhaps TRBD1 as D gene, on 5 matching bases. The sample taken for sequencing was non-Treg CD4+ T cells sorted from blood. The sample's cell subset or site, from its label and the paper: FACS-sorted unstimulated CD4+ non-regulatory T cells. The nucleotide sequence is given as TGTGCCAGCAGTTACGGGGGTTTCAATCAGCCCCAGCATTTT. This codes for CASSYGGFNQPQHF.